This T cell receptor beta chain is drawn from a study of T cell responses to AZD1222 COVID-19 vaccine. The study's findings and limits: Repertoires were obtained solely post-peak T cell response.

The CDR3 extends over 14 amino acids. Germline V gives CDR1 KGHDR, CDR2 SFDVKD. Trimming cost V 10 bases and J 8 bases; bases outside gene matches: 12. Assay used: immunoSEQ multiplex PCR; TCRdb lists only in-frame clones, some missing. The sample lists around 90,000 clones; about 93% were seen once. As regards this clone: Its specificity is not known.

The material sequenced was peripheral blood, taken on day 0 of MenACWY control vaccination. The clonotype comes from an adult in good health. V is TRBV24-1 and J is TRBJ2-3, with 9 positions matching TRBD1. Here the CDR3 DNA reads TGTGCCACGGGGCCGGGACAGGGACTTGGTACGCAGTATTTT. It codes for CATGPGQGLGTQYF.